Following are 30 T cell receptor beta chains from one sample sequenced in a study of T cell responses to AZD1222 COVID-19 vaccine. The method was immunoSEQ multiplex PCR; TCRdb's version includes in-frame clones alone and lacks a portion of them. Of approximately 300,000 clones listed, 90% to 95% are singletons. Source: peripheral blood, taken 28 days after the second AZD1222 dose. The origin of the receptors is an adult who received the AZD1222 COVID-19 vaccine.

This sequence joins TRBV19 and TRBJ1-1; D is unresolved. Trimming took off 3 bases at V and 0 bases at J, with 8 bases between the two ends. Germline CDR1 LNHDA, CDR2 SQIVND (reference sequence). This CDR3 is built from 14 residues. DNA for the CDR3: TGTGCCAGTAGTATCCGGGGTTTGAACACTGAAGCTTTCTTT. Translated: CASSIRGLNTEAFF.

The chain recombines TRBV7-9 with TRBJ2-1; 15 bases line up with TRBD2. From germline, CDR1 is SEHNR and CDR2 FQNEAQ (reference sequence). This CDR3 comprises 16 residues. Unmatched junction bases numbered 4, after V lost 4 bases and J lost 6 bases. The CDR3 sequence is CASSYRTSGRANEQFF. The CDR3 bases are TGTGCCAGCAGCTACCGGACTAGCGGGAGGGCCAATGAGCAGTTCTTC.

This clone was seen once. This sequence joins TRBV4-3 and TRBJ1-1, with 9 bases aligning to TRBD1. Trimming removed 5 bases from V and 4 bases from J; junction bases left unmatched: 8. The CDR3 contains 15 residues. CDR1 is LGHNA and CDR2 is YSLEER in the germline V gene. CDR3 residues: CASSVYRGRATEAFF. The CDR3 DNA reads as TGCGCCAGCAGCGTCTACAGGGGGCGCGCCACTGAAGCTTTCTTT.

The chain uses TRBV19 and TRBJ1-5; tentatively, D is TRBD1 (5 bases). The ends were cut back, 0 bases at V and 0 bases at J, with 12 bases in the middle. Looked up from germline, CDR1 is LNHDA and CDR2 is SQIVND (reference sequence). CDR3 length: 17 residues. CDR3 sequence: CASSIDRGQPSNQPQHF. The DNA for the CDR3 is TGTGCCAGTAGTATAGATCGAGGACAACCTAGCAATCAGCCCCAGCATTTT. The variable domain in full, completed from reference TRBV19 and TRBJ1-5, reads DGGITQSPKYLFRKEGQNVTLSCEQNLNHDAMYWYRQDPGQGLRLIYYSQIVNDFQKGDIAEGYSVSREKKESFPLTVTSAQKNPTAFYLCASSIDRGQPSNQPQHFGDGTRLSIL.

In this sample, this clone turned up once. The chain has TRBV11-2 and TRBJ2-3, with 11 bases that match TRBD2. The CDR3 runs to 15 residues. CDR1 and CDR2 from the germline V gene are SGHAT and FQNNGV. V lost 8 bases and J lost 5; bases outside the gene matches: 9. The CDR3 region has the DNA TGTGCCAGCGGCGCACTAGCGGGAGATATAGATACGCAGTATTTT. Protein sequence: CASGALAGDIDTQYF.

The CDR3 here is CASSEDLEVDEQYF. The CDR3 DNA reads as TGTGCCAGTAGTGAGGATTTGGAGGTCGACGAGCAGTACTTC. V gene TRBV19 combines with J gene TRBJ2-7, with TRBD2 as a possible D gene (5 bases). This CDR3 has 14 residues. Trimming removed 5 bases from V and 5 bases from J, with 16 bases in between. Germline CDR1 LNHDA, CDR2 SQIVND (reference sequence).

This clone has just a few counts. This chain links TRBV19 with TRBJ2-7; a weak D match, TRBD2 (5 bases). This CDR3 comprises 13 residues. Germline CDR1 reads LNHDA; CDR2 reads SQIVND (reference sequence). V gave up 7 bases and J gave up 0 bases, with 10 bases separating them. CDR3 amino acids: CASTTGDSYEQYF. CDR3 DNA sequence: TGTGCCAGTACCACCGGGGACTCCTACGAGCAGTACTTC.

Comments on this clone: Additional DNA sequences in this sample encode the identical CDR3. The rearrangement uses TRBV28 and TRBJ1-1, with TRBD1 identical over 7 bases. With 6 bases clipped from V and 4 bases from J, the junction kept 2 bases outside the gene matches. Germline CDR1 and CDR2: MDHEN and SYDVKM. The CDR3 is made up of 12 amino acids. CDR3: CASRSGGTEAFF. The DNA for the CDR3 is TGTGCCAGCAGGTCAGGGGGCACTGAAGCTTTCTTT.

The CDR3 reads CASRIGGSIYNSPLHF. In DNA, the CDR3 is TGTGCCAGTAGGATTGGGGGGTCTATCTATAATTCACCCCTCCACTTT. The chain recombines TRBV19 with TRBJ1-6; possible D gene TRBD1, 5 bases. Trimming removed 6 bases at V and 3 bases at J, with 15 bases between. Germline CDR1 LNHDA, CDR2 SQIVND (reference sequence). CDR3 length equals 16 residues.

V is TRBV9 and J is TRBJ2-6; D perhaps matches TRBD2 (5 bases). The germline V gene has CDR1 SGDLS and CDR2 YYNGEE. The ends were cut back, 4 bases at V and 0 bases at J, with 8 bases in the middle. The CDR3 is 15 residues long. The CDR3 DNA follows: TGTGCCAGCAGCCCACGGGGCTCTGGGGCCAACGTCCTGACTTTC. Amino acid sequence: CASSPRGSGANVLTF.

The chain combines TRBV2 with TRBJ2-3, with 9 nucleotides matching TRBD2. CDR1 SNHLY and CDR2 FYNNEI come from the germline V gene. CDR3 length: 13 amino acids. The J segment lost 4 bases and the V segment lost 7 bases, leaving 3 bases of the junction unmatched. CDR3 in DNA: TGTGCCAGCAATGCGGGGGGGCCAGATACGCAGTATTTT. Translated, it gives CASNAGGPDTQYF.

The chain is built from TRBV15 and TRBJ2-6; either TRBD1 or TRBD2 may fit D (7 bases each). The CDR3 covers 16 residues. Trimming pared 10 bases from V and 4 bases from J, leaving 20 bases between. CDR1 is LNHNV and CDR2 is YYDKDF in the germline V gene (reference sequence). CDR3 nucleotides: TGTGCCATCGCACGGGGGAGGGGGCGAGGGGCCAACGTCCTGACTTTC. Translated, it gives CAIARGRGRGANVLTF.

This chain connects TRBV28 to TRBJ2-3; 9 positions match TRBD2. From germline, CDR1 is MDHEN and CDR2 SYDVKM. The CDR3 is 15 amino acids. V lost 2 bases and J lost 6; bases outside the gene matches: 6. CDR3 nucleotides: TGTGCCAGCAGTTTACGCGGGGGGGCCGTGGATACGCAGTATTTT. This encodes CASSLRGGAVDTQYF.

J is TRBJ1-3 and V is TRBV6-5; D is unclear. The CDR3 is 15 amino acids. V was cut by 6 bases and J by 3 bases, with 15 bases left in between. Per germline, CDR1 MNHEY and CDR2 SVGAGI. The CDR3 sequence: CASRSPSGDGNTIYF. The CDR3 DNA is TGTGCCAGCAGGTCCCCGTCCGGGGATGGAAACACCATATATTTT.

In its sample, this clone was seen a few times. This chain uses TRBV28 with TRBJ1-2; possibly TRBD1 for D (5 bases). V was trimmed by 3 bases and J by 0 bases, leaving 17 bases between them. Per germline, CDR1 MDHEN and CDR2 SYDVKM. There are 17 residues in the CDR3. CDR3 residues: CASSFPRGKLPNYGYTF. CDR3 DNA sequence: TGTGCCAGCAGTTTCCCCCGGGGGAAGCTCCCTAACTATGGCTACACCTTC.

The rearrangement links TRBV7-9 to TRBJ2-7, with D possibly TRBD2 on 6 matching bases. V dropped 6 bases and J dropped 4 bases, with 10 bases sitting between them. Looked up from germline, CDR1 is SEHNR and CDR2 is FQNEAQ (reference sequence). This CDR3 is 12 amino acids long. Written as DNA, the CDR3 is TGTGCCAGCAGGTCCGGGACTTACGAGCAGTACTTC. It codes for CASRSGTYEQYF.

This clone was detected once. The DNA for the CDR3 is TGTGCCAGCAGCCCGGACTTCAATGAGCAGTTCTTC. Amino acid sequence: CASSPDFNEQFF. This rearrangement joins TRBV9 to TRBJ2-1; D is perhaps TRBD2 (5 bases). Trimming removed 4 bases from V and 6 bases from J, with 8 bases in between. Per germline, CDR1 SGDLS and CDR2 YYNGEE. The CDR3 runs to 12 residues.

The chain carries TRBV19 and TRBJ1-2; the D is unclear. V was trimmed by 8 bases and J by 1 base, leaving 11 bases between them. The CDR3 runs to 13 residues. Germline V lookup: CDR1 LNHDA, CDR2 SQIVND (reference sequence). This CDR3 reads CASGPLGNYGYTF. The CDR3 nucleotides are TGTGCCAGTGGCCCCCTAGGTAACTATGGCTACACCTTC.

V is TRBV11-2 and J is TRBJ2-1; D might be TRBD1 or TRBD2, each matching 5 bases. Germline V gene sequence: CDR1 SGHAT, CDR2 FQNNGV. This CDR3 spans 13 amino acids. The ends were cut back, 1 base at V and 10 bases at J, with 11 bases in the middle. As DNA, the CDR3 is TGTGCCAGCAGCTTAGTCCGGGGCCGGGAGCAGTTCTTC. Translation: CASSLVRGREQFF.

The chain couples TRBV2 to TRBJ1-5, with a weak D call TRBD1 (5 bases). Germline V gives CDR1 SNHLY, CDR2 FYNNEI. The CDR3 totals 13 residues. Trimming stripped 2 bases from V and 11 bases from J, with 13 bases between. The CDR3 protein is CASSELQGRSQHF. The CDR3, as DNA: TGTGCCAGCAGTGAACTGCAGGGTAGGTCCCAGCATTTT.

The chain employs TRBV5-6 and TRBJ1-6; no reliable D call. CDR3 size: 14 residues. Trimming left V 2 bases short and J 10 bases short, with 13 bases between. In germline, CDR1 is SGHDT, CDR2 YYEEEE. The CDR3 loop is CASSLRDLGSPLHF. The CDR3, as DNA: TGTGCCAGCAGCTTACGGGATTTGGGATCACCCCTCCACTTT.

This chain links TRBV3-1 (or the pseudogene TRBV3-2) with TRBJ1-1, with 8 bases fitting TRBD1. The germline V gene has CDR1 LGHDT and CDR2 YNNKEL (reference sequence). The CDR3 sequence is 15 residues long. J lost 5 bases, V lost 7 bases, and 12 bases had no gene match. The CDR3 DNA is TGTGCCAGCAAGGGACAGGCGCCTTTTGGTACTGAAGCTTTCTTT. Protein sequence: CASKGQAPFGTEAFF.

The chain recombines TRBV3-1 (or the pseudogene TRBV3-2) with TRBJ1-6; D might be TRBD1 (5 bases). The V gene lost 6 bases and the J gene lost 3 bases, with 12 bases spanning the gap. This CDR3 contains 15 residues. Germline-derived CDR1 and CDR2 are LGHDT and YNNKEL (reference sequence). CDR3 residues: CASRRGPNYNSPLHF. CDR3 DNA sequence: TGTGCCAGCAGAAGGGGACCGAACTATAATTCACCCCTCCACTTT.

CDR3 protein: CAWSFASGYNEQFF. In nucleotides, the CDR3 is TGTGCCTGGAGTTTTGCCAGTGGATACAATGAGCAGTTCTTC. V and J are TRBV30 and TRBJ2-1, with D hard to call. CDR3 length: 14 amino acids. Trimming removed 2 bases at V and 4 bases at J, with 12 bases between. The V gene's germline CDR1 is GTSNPN and CDR2 SVGIG (reference sequence).

V usage is TRBV14 and J usage is TRBJ1-6; D gene unclear. The germline V gene has CDR1 SGHDN and CDR2 FVKESK. The CDR3 totals 14 residues. V was cut by 4 bases and J by 6 bases, with 10 bases left in between. CDR3 sequence (DNA): TGTGCCAGCAGCCGTTCGCTGGGTAATTCACCCCTCCACTTT. Translated, it gives CASSRSLGNSPLHF. The entire variable domain, with the rest obtained from reference TRBV14 and TRBJ1-6, is as follows: EAGVTQFPSHSVIEKGQTVTLRCDPISGHDNLYWYRRVMGKEIKFLLHFVKESKQDESGMPNNRFLAERTGGTYSTLKVQPAELEDSGVYFCASSRSLGNSPLHFGNGTRLTVT.

The chain uses TRBV5-6 and TRBJ2-7; 7 nucleotides align to TRBD2. Trimming at V came to 3 bases and at J to 3 bases, leaving 9 bases not matched to a gene. From germline, CDR1 is SGHDT and CDR2 YYEEEE. CDR3 size: 15 residues. The DNA of the CDR3 is TGTGCCAGCAGCTACGGCGGGAGCTCCCACTACGAGCAGTACTTC. Protein sequence: CASSYGGSSHYEQYF.

The chain links TRBV4-1 to TRBJ1-2, with 8 nucleotides matching TRBD1. The germline V gene has CDR1 MGHRA and CDR2 YSYEKL. V was pared by 3 bases and J by 0 bases, with 0 bases of the junction left unmatched. The CDR3 has 14 amino acids. CDR3 sequence (DNA): TGCGCCAGCAGCCAGACAGGGGCTAACTATGGCTACACCTTC. It yields the protein CASSQTGANYGYTF.

The chain joins TRBV3-1 (or the pseudogene TRBV3-2) to TRBJ2-7, with 8 bases identical to TRBD1. The CDR3 totals 15 residues. The germline V gene encodes CDR1 LGHDT and CDR2 YNNKEL (reference sequence). J gave up 2 bases and V 5 bases, and 8 bases lay outside the gene matches. The CDR3 loop reads CASSTPGTGTYEQYF. The CDR3 DNA sequence: TGTGCCAGCAGCACTCCCGGGACAGGAACCTACGAGCAGTACTTC.

This clone was recorded once. V and J are TRBV6-5 and TRBJ2-7; 9 bases are shared with TRBD1. Germline lookup yields CDR1 MNHEY and CDR2 SVGAGI. J gave up 4 bases and V 6 bases, and 7 bases lay outside the gene matches. This CDR3 has 14 amino acids. This CDR3 reads CASSKDRGVYEQYF. Written as DNA, the CDR3 is TGTGCCAGCAGCAAAGACAGGGGGGTTTACGAGCAGTACTTC.

This chain links TRBV7-3 with TRBJ2-1, with 11 bases fitting TRBD2. Germline CDR1 is SGHTA and CDR2 is FQGTGA. The CDR3 is made up of 15 amino acids. V gave up 4 bases and J gave up 8 bases; unmatched junction bases: 7. The CDR3 sequence: CASSSLAGGPYEQFF. The CDR3 region has the DNA TGTGCCAGCAGCTCCTTAGCGGGAGGGCCCTATGAGCAGTTCTTC.